This TCR beta chain appears in the sequencing data of a study of control samples from healthy donors and cancer patients. Using immunoSEQ multiplex PCR, the repertoire was profiled, and TCRdb retains in-frame clones only, with some absent. The data hold tens of thousands of clones, with over 80% observed a single time. The TCR sequence derives from a man aged 60 to 75 in good health. The sequenced material came from blood.

CDR3 sequence (DNA): TGTGCCAGCAGCCCTGGACTAGCGGGGCAAGAGACCCAGTACTTC. Translating it yields CASSPGLAGQETQYF. The V call is TRBV4-2, the J call TRBJ2-5; 12 nucleotides line up with TRBD2. V gave up 4 bases and J gave up 2 bases; unmatched junction bases: 2. Looked up from germline, CDR1 is LGHNA and CDR2 is YNFKEQ. The CDR3 runs 15 residues.